A single sample is the source of the 22 T cell receptor beta chains below, sequenced in a study of T cells in Graves' hyperthyroidism and ophthalmopathy. Authors of the study amplified TCR beta CDR3 regions from RNA transcripts. Researchers ran a first-round RT-PCR on the TCR CDR3 using the HTBI primer set. TCRdb re-analysed the multiplex PCR reads in MiXCR, keeping a single row per CDR3 protein. The sample comprises some 800,000 distinct CDR3 sequences, over 35% of which are singletons, and about 9% rests with the top ten. Sequenced material: blood. Receptors were obtained from a man between 18 and 29 years old with Graves' hyperthyroidism.

This clonotype appeared a single time. The chain employs TRBV29-1 and TRBJ1-2; 8 bases align to TRBD1. CDR1 is SQVTM, CDR2 ANQGSEA, per germline. This CDR3 region has 11 residues. The V and J ends lost 7 bases and 3 bases, in that order; junction bases with no gene match: 1. CDR3 sequence reads: CSADRDYGYTF. The CDR3 DNA reads as TGCAGCGCGGACAGGGACTATGGCTACACCTTC.

In its sample, this clonotype was seen once. The V call is TRBV2, the J call TRBJ1-2, with TRBD1 matching 7 bases. Germline V gene lookup returns CDR1 SNHLY and CDR2 FYNNEI. The CDR3 has 14 residues. The V segment lost 7 bases and the J segment 8 bases; nucleotides outside the gene matches: 13. DNA for the CDR3: TGTGCCAGCAAGGACGACAGGGTATTGGGGGGCTACACCTTC. It yields the protein CASKDDRVLGGYTF.

The rearrangement joins TRBV20-1 to TRBJ2-7, with 8 bases that match TRBD2. This CDR3 has 15 residues. Trimming took 5 bases from V and 0 from J; bases not matched to a gene: 9. The germline CDR1 and CDR2 sequences are DFQATT and SNEGSKA (reference sequence). CDR3 bases: TGCAGTGCTGCTTATAGCGGGGACATCTCCTACGAGCAGTACTTC. Translation: CSAAYSGDISYEQYF.

V gene TRBV9 combines with J gene TRBJ1-2, with 9 bases that match TRBD1. Germline loops: CDR1 SGDLS, CDR2 YYNGEE. The CDR3 sequence is 17 residues long. The V gene end was trimmed by 3 bases and the J gene end by 3 bases; junction bases not matched to a gene: 12. The CDR3 region has the DNA TGTGCCAGCAGCGCTTACCCCGGACAGGGGACGGACTATGGCTACACCTTC. It translates to CASSAYPGQGTDYGYTF.

There are a few counts of this clonotype. This chain uses TRBV5-1 with TRBJ2-7, with D possibly TRBD2 on 5 matching bases. The germline V gene has CDR1 SGHRS and CDR2 YFSETQ. The CDR3 loop spans 14 amino acids. V lost 5 bases and J lost 0, with 12 bases in between. The chain's CDR3 is CASREELDSYEQYF. Here the CDR3 DNA reads TGCGCCAGCAGGGAGGAGCTCGACTCCTACGAGCAGTACTTC.

This clonotype came up many times. The chain carries TRBV2 and TRBJ1-3, with 7 bases fitting TRBD1. J was trimmed by 4 bases and V by 4 bases; bases with no gene match: 4. CDR1 is SNHLY and CDR2 is FYNNEI in the germline V gene. The CDR3 runs to 14 residues. The CDR3 DNA is TGTGCCAGCAGTGGACAGGGATCAGGAAACACCATATATTTT. Residues: CASSGQGSGNTIYF.

The chain uses TRBV20-1 and TRBJ2-5; D is unresolved. The CDR3 length is 8 residues. The germline gives CDR1 DFQATT, CDR2 SNEGSKA (reference sequence). V was clipped by 3 bases and J by 10 bases, with 3 bases between them. CDR3 loop: CSARDQYF. CDR3 nucleotides: TGCAGTGCTAGGGACCAGTACTTC.

This clonotype was seen repeatedly, ten times or more. The chain carries TRBV29-1 and TRBJ1-2, with D unclear. V was pared by 2 bases and J by 4 bases, with 8 bases between. This CDR3 comprises 12 residues. Germline loops: CDR1 SQVTM, CDR2 ANQGSEA. The CDR3 sequence is CSVESPLYGYTF. CDR3 DNA: TGCAGCGTTGAATCCCCTCTCTATGGCTACACCTTC.

This clonotype has a handful of counts. The V call is TRBV25-1, the J call TRBJ2-2, with D possibly matching TRBD1 (5 bases). V lost 1 base and J lost 3, with 15 bases in between. CDR1 is MGHDK, CDR2 SYGVNS, per germline. The CDR3 runs to 17 residues. The CDR3 nucleotides read TGTGCCAGCAGTGAATTCTATTCGGGCAGGGACACCGGGGAGCTGTTTTTT. Its translation is CASSEFYSGRDTGELFF.

Only a few counts were recorded for this clonotype. V is TRBV4-1 and J is TRBJ1-1; a possible D gene is TRBD1 (5 bases). Trimming removed 3 bases from V and 3 bases from J, with 14 bases in between. The CDR3 has 15 amino acids. Germline V CDR1 and CDR2: MGHRA, YSYEKL. The DNA for the CDR3 is TGCGCCAGCAGCCATAGCGGGGCGGGTGACACTGAAGCTTTCTTT. Translated: CASSHSGAGDTEAFF.

The chain has TRBV20-1 and TRBJ2-5, with TRBD1 identical over 8 bases. V dropped 7 bases and J dropped 7; count of bases not matched to a gene: 5. The germline CDR1 and CDR2 sequences are DFQATT and SNEGSKA (reference sequence). This CDR3 has 11 residues. CDR3 amino acids: CSGAGTGTQYF. The CDR3 DNA reads as TGCAGTGGGGCCGGGACAGGGACCCAGTACTTC.

This clonotype was counted only a few times. V is TRBV6-2 or TRBV6-3 and J is TRBJ2-5; D is unclear. V was shortened by 7 bases and J by 8 bases, with 14 bases between the two germline ends. The V gene's germline CDR1 is MNHEY and CDR2 SVGEGT. This CDR3 is built from 12 residues. In DNA form, the CDR3 reads TGTGCCAGCATCGGCGCCCTAGATACCCAGTACTTC. It is translated as CASIGALDTQYF.

The rearrangement joins TRBV20-1 to TRBJ2-7; 8 nucleotides line up with TRBD2. The CDR3 is 16 amino acids. The germline CDR1 and CDR2 sequences are DFQATT and SNEGSKA (reference sequence). V lost 5 bases, J lost 2 bases, and 14 bases stayed unmatched. CDR3 loop: CSAPSTSARLAYEQYF. DNA for the CDR3: TGCAGTGCTCCCTCGACTAGCGCCCGGTTGGCCTACGAGCAGTACTTC.

The chain combines TRBV27 with TRBJ2-5; D might be TRBD2 (6 bases). V lost 5 bases and J lost 9, with 13 bases in between. The CDR3 length is 12 residues. Looked up from germline, CDR1 is MNHEY and CDR2 is SMNVEV (reference sequence). In DNA form, the CDR3 reads TGTGCCAGCAGTCCCCTGGGGGAGGCCCAGTACTTC. Its translation: CASSPLGEAQYF.

In the case of this clonotype: A much larger clonotype is one base distant, so this may be a read error. This chain connects TRBV19 to TRBJ1-2, with no clear D. Germline V gives CDR1 LNHDA, CDR2 SQIVND (reference sequence). V was shortened by 7 bases and J by 3 bases, with 9 bases between the two germline ends. This CDR3 spans 12 amino acids. The CDR3 DNA sequence: TGTGCCAGTATCGGGAGTCACTATGGCTACACCTTC. Its translation is CASIGSHYGYTF.

This chain joins TRBV15 and TRBJ1-5; TRBD1 matches 7 bases. With 3 bases clipped from V and 5 bases from J, the junction kept 7 bases outside the gene matches. CDR1 and CDR2 (germline): LNHNV, YYDKDF (reference sequence). The CDR3 has 15 residues. The CDR3 nucleotides read TGTGCCACCAGCAGCAGGGGGGGGTACGATCAGCCCCAGCATTTT. This sequence encodes CATSSRGGYDQPQHF.

The V call is TRBV5-1, the J call TRBJ1-4, with unresolved D. The better agreement between TRBJ2-2 and the DNA end casts doubt on the J call. The germline V gene encodes CDR1 SGHRS and CDR2 YFSETQ. This CDR3 region has 13 residues. Written as DNA, the CDR3 is TGCGCCAGCAGCTTGGCCAGAGGAATGGAGCTGTTTTTT. Amino acids: CASSLARGMELFF.

This clonotype was seen at least ten times. This chain joins TRBV7-9 and TRBJ1-1; D not resolved. Between the trimmed V and J ends, which lost 2 bases and 4 bases, there was a span of 5 bases. CDR1 and CDR2 from the germline V gene are SEHNR and FQNEAQ (reference sequence). The length of the CDR3 is 12 residues. The CDR3 nucleotides read TGTGCCAGCAGCTTATCCAGCACTGAAGCTTTCTTT. It yields the protein CASSLSSTEAFF. The variable domain in full, with the rest retrieved from reference TRBV7-9 and TRBJ1-1, is DTGVSQNPRHKITKRGQNVTFRCDPISEHNRLYWYRQTLGQGPEFLTYFQNEAQLEKSRLLSDRFSAERPKGSFSTLEIQRTEQGDSAMYLCASSLSSTEAFFGQGTRLTVV.

This clonotype was counted ten times or more. The rearrangement joins TRBV13 to TRBJ1-5; 10 bases fit TRBD1. With 4 bases clipped from V and 7 bases from J, the junction kept 7 bases outside the gene matches. Germline V gene lookup returns CDR1 PRHDT and CDR2 FYEKMQ (reference sequence). The CDR3 is made up of 15 amino acids. As DNA, the CDR3 is TGTGCCAGCAGCTCCCGGGACAGGGGACGACAGCCCCAGCATTTT. This sequence encodes CASSSRDRGRQPQHF.

This clonotype was counted a few times. The chain combines TRBV5-4 with TRBJ1-2, with TRBD1 as a possible D gene (5 bases). The V end lost 3 bases, the J end lost 6 bases, and 18 bases lay between the germline ends. Germline CDR1 SGHNT, CDR2 YYREEE (reference sequence). This CDR3 spans 15 amino acids. For the CDR3, the DNA is TGTGCCAGCAGCTCGCTTCCAGGGTTGGGAAATGGCTACACCTTC. This gives the protein CASSSLPGLGNGYTF.

The table lists this clonotype with a count of one. This chain links TRBV6-5 with TRBJ1-1; 7 bases are shared with TRBD1. The CDR3 spans 15 residues. The germline V gene encodes CDR1 MNHEY and CDR2 SVGAGI. The ends lost 2 bases at V and 4 bases at J; junction bases unmatched: 7. The CDR3 DNA reads TGTGCCAGCAGTTACCGAGGGGGCCCGGGCACTGAAGCTTTCTTT. Protein: CASSYRGGPGTEAFF.

This clonotype was counted between two and nine times. The chain carries TRBV19 and TRBJ1-5, with 7 bases identical to TRBD1. V lost 2 bases and J lost 5; bases outside the gene matches: 3. CDR1 LNHDA and CDR2 SQIVND come from the germline V gene (reference sequence). There are 14 residues in the CDR3. For the CDR3, the DNA is TGTGCCAGTAGTATAAAACAGGGGTATCAGCCCCAGCATTTT. It encodes CASSIKQGYQPQHF.